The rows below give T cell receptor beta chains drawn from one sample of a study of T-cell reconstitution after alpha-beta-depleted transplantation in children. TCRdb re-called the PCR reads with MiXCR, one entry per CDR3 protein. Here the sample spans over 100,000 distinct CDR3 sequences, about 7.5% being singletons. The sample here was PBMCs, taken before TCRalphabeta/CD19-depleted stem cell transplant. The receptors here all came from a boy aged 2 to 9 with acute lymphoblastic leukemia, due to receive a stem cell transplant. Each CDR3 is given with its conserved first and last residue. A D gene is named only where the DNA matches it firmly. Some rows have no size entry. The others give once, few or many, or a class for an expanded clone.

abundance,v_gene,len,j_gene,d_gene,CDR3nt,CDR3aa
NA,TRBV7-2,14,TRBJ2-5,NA,TGTGCCAGCAGCTTAATAGGGGACCAAGAGACCCAGTACTTC,CASSLIGDQETQYF
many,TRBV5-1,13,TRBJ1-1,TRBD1,TGCGCCAGCAGCCTCTTTACAGGGGGCGAAGCTTTCTTT,CASSLFTGGEAFF
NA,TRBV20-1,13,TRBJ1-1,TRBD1,TGCAGTGCTACGGGACAGATATTCGCTGAAGCTTTCTTT,CSATGQIFAEAFF
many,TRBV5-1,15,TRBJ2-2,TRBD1,TGCGCCAGCAGCGTGGGACAGGGGGGAACCGGGGAGCTGTTTTTT,CASSVGQGGTGELFF
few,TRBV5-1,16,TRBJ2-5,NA,TGCGCCAGCAGCCCCTTATCTGGTACGACTCAAGAGACCCAGTACTTC,CASSPLSGTTQETQYF
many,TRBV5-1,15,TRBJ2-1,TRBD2,TGCGCCAGCAGCTTGGTCGGACTAGCTTCGCATGAGCAGTTCTTC,CASSLVGLASHEQFF
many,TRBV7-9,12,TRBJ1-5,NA,TGTGCCAGCAGCTCCCTGGGGCAGCCCCAGCATTTT,CASSSLGQPQHF
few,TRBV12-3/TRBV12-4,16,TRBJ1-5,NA,TGTGCCAGCAGTCTAGGTTCAGGGGATGGCAATCAGCCCCAGCATTTT,CASSLGSGDGNQPQHF
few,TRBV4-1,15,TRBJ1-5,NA,TGCGCCAGCAGCCAAGAACCAGGGATTAATCAGCCCCAGCATTTT,CASSQEPGINQPQHF
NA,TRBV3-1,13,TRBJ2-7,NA,TGTGCCAGCAGCCTTCGAGGGGGCTACGAGCAGTACTTC,CASSLRGGYEQYF
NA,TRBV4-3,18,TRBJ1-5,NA,TGCGCCAGCAGCCAACTTTTATATGCCCAGGGGCGCAATCAGCCCCAGCATTTT,CASSQLLYAQGRNQPQHF
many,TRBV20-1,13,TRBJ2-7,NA,TGCAGTGCTGGGAGGGGGGGCGGCTACGAGCAGTACTTC,CSAGRGGGYEQYF
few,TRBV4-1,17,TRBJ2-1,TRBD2,TGCGCCAGCAGCCTCCTAGCGGGGGGCTTCTCCTACAATGAGCAGTTCTTC,CASSLLAGGFSYNEQFF
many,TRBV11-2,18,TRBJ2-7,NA,TGTGCCAGCAGCTTAGATTTAAGGCAGGGAGGTATAAGCTACGAGCAGTACTTC,CASSLDLRQGGISYEQYF
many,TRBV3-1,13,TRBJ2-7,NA,TGTGCCAGCAGCCGCAGGCAACTCTACGAGCAGTACTTC,CASSRRQLYEQYF
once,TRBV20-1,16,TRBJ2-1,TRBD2,TGCAGTGCTAGAGGGGAACTAGCGATCTCCTACAATGAGCAGTTCTTC,CSARGELAISYNEQFF
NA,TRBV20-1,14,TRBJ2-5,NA,TGCAGTGCTAGAGGCGCGCCTAACCAAGAGACCCAGTACTTC,CSARGAPNQETQYF
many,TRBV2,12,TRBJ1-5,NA,TGTGCCAGCAGTGCTCCGGATCAGCCCCAGCATTTT,CASSAPDQPQHF
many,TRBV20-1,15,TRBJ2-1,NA,TGCAGTGCCTACACACAGTCCCCCTCCTACAATGAGCAGTTCTTC,CSAYTQSPSYNEQFF
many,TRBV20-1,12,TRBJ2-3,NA,TGCAGTGCTAGAGAGCAAACAGATACGCAGTATTTT,CSAREQTDTQYF
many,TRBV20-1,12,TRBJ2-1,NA,TGCAGTGCTAGAGCCCCTCACAATGAGCAGTTCTTC,CSARAPHNEQFF
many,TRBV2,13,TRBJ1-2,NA,TGTGCCAGCAGTGAACGCACACCGGAGGGCTACACCTTC,CASSERTPEGYTF
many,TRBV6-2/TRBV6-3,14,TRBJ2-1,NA,TGTGCCAGCAGTTACCGGGACTCTTACAATGAGCAGTTCTTC,CASSYRDSYNEQFF
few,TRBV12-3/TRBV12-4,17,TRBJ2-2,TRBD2,TGTGCCAGCAGTTTAGATAGCGGGGGCTGGAACACCGGGGAGCTGTTTTTT,CASSLDSGGWNTGELFF